These T cell receptor beta chains were read from a single sample in a study of blood T cell repertoires in COVID-19. Sequenced by immunoSEQ multiplex PCR; TCRdb stores in-frame clones only, minus some. The sample has roughly 57,000 clones; 73% are singletons. Sequenced input: peripheral blood. These receptors came from a woman aged 70 to 79 with acute or convalescent COVID-19. Both conserved end residues are part of each CDR3. A D gene is named only where the DNA matches it firmly. Where a row states a size, it is once, few, many or the class of an expanded clone; other rows omit it.

size	V	D	J	CDR3	DNA
few	TRBV11-2	TRBD1	TRBJ1-1	CASSLAGTGKVGAFF	TGTGCCAGCAGCTTAGCAGGGACAGGGAAGGTCGGAGCTTTCTTT
.	TRBV2	.	TRBJ1-5	CASSEARLSNQPQHF	TGTGCCAGCAGTGAAGCGAGACTTAGCAATCAGCCCCAGCATTTT
.	TRBV11-2	.	TRBJ1-5	CASSLDPGSNQPQHF	TGTGCCAGCAGCTTAGACCCAGGGAGCAATCAGCCCCAGCATTTT
.	TRBV6-5	TRBD1	TRBJ1-2	CASSTAGQGLYGYTF	TGTGCCAGCAGTACAGCGGGACAGGGGCTCTATGGCTACACCTTC
.	TRBV30	.	TRBJ1-2	CAWSVRSVTGKGYGYTF	TGTGCCTGGAGTGTACGTTCGGTAACAGGGAAAGGCTATGGCTACACCTTC
.	TRBV29-1	TRBD1	TRBJ1-3	CSAQTGTRGNTIYF	TGCAGCGCCCAGACAGGGACGAGGGGAAACACCATATATTTT
.	TRBV19	TRBD1	TRBJ1-2	CASSMKGQGPGGYTF	TGTGCCAGTAGTATGAAAGGACAGGGCCCGGGCGGCTACACCTTC
.	TRBV24-1	.	TRBJ1-5	CATSTLYSNQPQHF	TGTGCCACCAGTACCCTATATAGCAATCAGCCCCAGCATTTT
.	TRBV3-1/TRBV3-2	.	TRBJ2-3	CASSQVAPGTQYF	TGTGCCAGCAGCCAAGTAGCTCCTGGTACGCAGTATTTT
many	TRBV2	.	TRBJ1-1	CASSGLMNTEAFF	TGTGCCAGCAGTGGGCTGATGAACACTGAAGCTTTCTTT